These T cell receptor beta chains were read from a single sample in a study of shared clonotypes between healthy human individuals. Assay: immunoSEQ multiplex PCR; the TCRdb copy retains only in-frame clones and omits some. Among under 1,100,000 clones listed, 60% to 80% were seen once. Sequencing was performed on memory CD4+ T cells sorted from blood. These receptors were obtained from a man between 18 and 29 years old in good health. The CDR3 runs from the conserved cysteine through the conserved F or W. The order of the fields is J gene, V gene, clone size, D gene, CDR3 protein, CDR3 DNA. The D gene is left open where the match is weak. Clone size is given for some rows only: seen once, a few or many times, or a class if the clone is expanded.

>TRBJ2-1|TRBV15|.|TRBD1
CATGEWDRGIDEQFF
TGTGCCACGGGAGAGTGGGACAGGGGGATCGATGAGCAGTTCTTC
>TRBJ2-1|TRBV30|.|TRBD1
CAFKGGTGYNEQFF
TGTGCCTTCAAGGGGGGGACAGGGTACAATGAGCAGTTCTTC
>TRBJ1-5|TRBV10-2|.|.
CASSDGTAGQPQHF
TGCGCCAGCTCAGATGGGACCGCGGGTCAGCCCCAGCATTTT
>TRBJ1-4|TRBV6-1|.|.
CASSEAQSWNEKLFF
TGTGCCAGCAGTGAAGCACAGTCTTGGAATGAAAAACTGTTTTTT
>TRBJ1-4|TRBV27|.|.
CASSPTGATNEKLFF
TGTGCCAGCAGTCCCACGGGGGCAACTAATGAAAAACTGTTTTTT
>TRBJ1-1|TRBV5-6|.|TRBD1
CASSFPTGPNTEAFF
TGTGCCAGCAGCTTTCCGACAGGGCCCAACACTGAAGCTTTCTTT
>TRBJ1-2|TRBV7-2|few|.
CASSLGHFYGYTF
TGTGCCAGCAGCTTGGGACACTTCTATGGCTACACCTTC
>TRBJ2-3|TRBV5-4|.|.
CASSLPGAQSTDTQYF
TGTGCCAGCAGCTTGCCCGGGGCACAAAGCACAGATACGCAGTATTTT
>TRBJ2-3|TRBV27|few|.
CASSIYHTDTQYF
TGTGCCAGCAGTATCTACCACACAGATACGCAGTATTTT
>TRBJ2-2|TRBV29-1|.|TRBD1
CSVTTGTGVTGELFF
TGCAGCGTCACCACCGGGACAGGGGTTACCGGGGAGCTGTTTTTT
>TRBJ1-3|TRBV27|.|TRBD1
CASTATGTQRSSGNTIYF
TGTGCCAGCACCGCGACAGGGACCCAGAGGAGCTCTGGAAACACCATATATTTT
>TRBJ1-2|TRBV4-3|.|.
CASSQDTVGYGYTF
TGCGCCAGCAGCCAAGATACAGTGGGGTATGGCTACACCTTC
>TRBJ2-1|TRBV5-6|.|.
CASTPGVNHEQFF
TGTGCCAGCACGCCCGGGGTCAACCATGAGCAGTTCTTC
>TRBJ2-5|TRBV2|.|TRBD2
CASSGGRAYETQYF
TGTGCCAGCAGCGGCGGGAGGGCCTATGAGACCCAGTACTTC
>TRBJ1-2|TRBV28|.|TRBD1
CASSRQGTNYGYTF
TGTGCCAGCAGTCGACAGGGGACTAACTATGGCTACACCTTC
>TRBJ2-3|TRBV5-1|.|.
CASSSRRGTDTQYF
TGCGCCAGCAGCAGCAGGCGGGGCACAGATACGCAGTATTTT
>TRBJ2-2|TRBV7-2|.|.
CASRYQQNTGELFF
TGTGCCAGCAGATACCAGCAGAACACCGGGGAGCTGTTTTTT
>TRBJ1-3|TRBV30|.|.
CACPGVSSGNTIYF
TGTGCCTGCCCGGGAGTCAGCTCTGGAAACACCATATATTTT
>TRBJ2-7|TRBV7-2|once|.
CASSLGQLYEQYF
TGTGCCAGCAGCTTAGGACAGCTTTACGAGCAGTACTTC
>TRBJ2-7|TRBV6-1|.|.
CASSAYGGNYEQYF
TGTGCCAGCAGCGCTTACGGGGGTAACTACGAGCAGTACTTC
>TRBJ2-6|TRBV30|.|.
CAWSQTAGANVLTF
TGTGCCTGGAGTCAAACAGCTGGGGCCAACGTCCTGACTTTC
>TRBJ2-7|TRBV5-4|.|TRBD1
CASSRRQGSYEQYF
TGTGCCAGCAGCCGTAGACAGGGGTCCTACGAGCAGTACTTC
>TRBJ2-7|TRBV30|.|.
CAWSGRVYEQYF
TGTGCCTGGAGTGGGCGGGTCTACGAGCAGTACTTC
>TRBJ1-2|TRBV6-5|.|.
CASRPLGVLNYGYTF
TGTGCCAGCAGGCCGCTTGGTGTACTCAACTATGGCTACACCTTC
>TRBJ1-2|TRBV7-8|.|.
CASSQTGNNYGYTF
TGTGCCAGCAGCCAAACAGGGAACAACTATGGCTACACCTTC
>TRBJ1-2|TRBV27|.|.
CASSQATGASSYGYTF
TGTGCCAGCAGTCAGGCGACGGGGGCTAGTAGCTATGGCTACACCTTC
>TRBJ2-4|TRBV6-1|.|.
CATGPETKNIQYF
TGTGCCACTGGACCGGAGACCAAAAACATTCAGTACTTC
>TRBJ1-1|TRBV2|few|.
CASRDQSVLGTEAFF
TGTGCCAGCAGGGATCAGAGCGTCCTGGGCACTGAAGCTTTCTTT
>TRBJ2-2|TRBV4-3|.|.
CASSRDLANTGELFF
TGCGCCAGCAGCCGAGACCTAGCGAACACCGGGGAGCTGTTTTTT
>TRBJ1-5|TRBV30|.|.
CAWSVSGRGQPQHF
TGTGCCTGGAGTGTATCAGGGAGAGGTCAGCCCCAGCATTTT
>TRBJ1-5|TRBV21-1|.|.
CASSGRERGNQPQHF
TGTGCCAGCAGCGGGCGGGAGAGGGGGAATCAGCCCCAGCATTTT
>TRBJ2-1|TRBV30|.|.
CAWTRGDYNEQFF
TGTGCCTGGACCAGGGGAGACTACAATGAGCAGTTCTTC
>TRBJ1-1|TRBV7-8|.|.
CASSPGGGRLQGTEAFF
TGTGCCAGCAGCCCCGGCGGGGGACGTCTGCAAGGGACTGAAGCTTTCTTT
>TRBJ1-1|TRBV14|few|.
CASSQGTANTEAFF
TGTGCCAGCAGCCAAGGGACGGCGAACACTGAAGCTTTCTTT
>TRBJ2-3|TRBV2|.|.
CASERAPTDTQYF
TGTGCGAGCGAGAGGGCCCCCACAGATACGCAGTATTTT
>TRBJ2-5|TRBV11-2|.|.
CASSLVGSAQETQYF
TGTGCCAGCAGCTTAGTTGGCAGCGCCCAAGAGACCCAGTACTTC
>TRBJ2-7|TRBV11-2|.|TRBD1
CASSPSTGDYEQYF
TGTGCCAGCAGCCCGTCGACAGGGGACTACGAGCAGTACTTC
>TRBJ2-1|TRBV19|.|TRBD2
CASRGGRSNEQFF
TGTGCCAGTAGAGGCGGGAGATCCAATGAGCAGTTCTTC
>TRBJ2-5|TRBV5-1|.|.
CASSPRGQETQYF
TGCGCCAGCAGCCCGCGGGGCCAAGAGACCCAGTACTTC
>TRBJ1-5|TRBV7-8|.|.
CASSLDEGRSNQPQHF
TGTGCCAGCAGCTTAGATGAGGGCAGGAGCAATCAGCCCCAGCATTTT
>TRBJ2-7|TRBV7-2|.|.
CASSWAQREQYF
TGTGCCAGCAGCTGGGCACAGCGCGAGCAGTACTTC